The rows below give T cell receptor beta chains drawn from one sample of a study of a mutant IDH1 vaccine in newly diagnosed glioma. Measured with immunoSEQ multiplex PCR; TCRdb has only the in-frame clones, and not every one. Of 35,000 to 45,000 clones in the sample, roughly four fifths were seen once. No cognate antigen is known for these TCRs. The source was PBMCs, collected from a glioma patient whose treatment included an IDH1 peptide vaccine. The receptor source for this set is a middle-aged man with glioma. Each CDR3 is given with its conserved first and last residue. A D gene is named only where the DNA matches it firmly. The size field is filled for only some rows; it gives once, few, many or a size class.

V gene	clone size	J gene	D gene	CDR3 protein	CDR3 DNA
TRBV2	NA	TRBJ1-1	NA	CASSSGTPKAFF	TGTGCCAGCAGTTCCGGGACGCCTAAAGCTTTCTTT
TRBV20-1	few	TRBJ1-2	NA	CSARASGISTF	TGCAGTGCTAGAGCGTCGGGCATATCCACCTTC
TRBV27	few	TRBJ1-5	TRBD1	CASSFRTGSNQPQHF	TGTGCCAGCAGTTTCCGGACAGGGTCTAATCAGCCCCAGCATTTT
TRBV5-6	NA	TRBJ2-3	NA	CASRQTSIGLALSTDTQYF	TGTGCCAGCAGGCAAACTTCCATCGGGCTAGCGCTGAGCACAGATACGCAGTATTTT
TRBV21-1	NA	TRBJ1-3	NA	CATPLASGNTIYF	TGTGCCACCCCTTTGGCCTCTGGAAACACCATATATTTT
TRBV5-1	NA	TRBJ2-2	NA	CASSLGGDNTGELFF	TGCGCCAGCAGCTTGGGAGGGGATAACACCGGGGAGCTGTTTTTT
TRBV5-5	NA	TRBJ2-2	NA	CASTYGQNTGELFF	TGTGCCAGCACCTATGGGCAGAACACCGGGGAGCTGTTTTTT
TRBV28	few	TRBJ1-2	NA	CASSVLGGNYGYTF	TGTGCCAGCAGTGTATTGGGGGGTAACTATGGCTACACCTTC
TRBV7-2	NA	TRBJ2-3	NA	CASSPNGADTQYF	TGTGCCAGCAGCCCGAACGGGGCAGATACGCAGTATTTT
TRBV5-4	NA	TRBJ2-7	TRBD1	CASTKQSGQGPYEQYF	TGTGCCAGCACCAAACAGAGTGGACAGGGTCCCTACGAGCAGTACTTC
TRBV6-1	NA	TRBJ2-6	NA	CASSEPPGGSGANVLTF	TGTGCCAGCAGTGAACCCCCCGGGGGCTCTGGGGCCAACGTCCTGACTTTC
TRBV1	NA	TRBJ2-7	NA	CTSSQVHSDPYEQYF	TGCACCAGCAGCCAAGTACACTCAGACCCCTACGAGCAGTACTTC
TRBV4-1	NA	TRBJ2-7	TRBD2	CASSQERVAGGEQYF	TGCGCCAGCAGCCAAGAGAGAGTAGCGGGAGGCGAGCAGTACTTC
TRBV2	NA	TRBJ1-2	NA	CASSEETQSGYTF	TGTGCCAGCAGTGAAGAGACACAGTCTGGCTACACCTTC
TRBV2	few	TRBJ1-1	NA	CASSPFSQGAEAFF	TGTGCCAGCAGCCCCTTTTCTCAGGGAGCTGAAGCTTTCTTT
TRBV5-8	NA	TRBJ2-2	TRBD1	CASSPGQLEGELFF	TGTGCCAGCAGCCCGGGACAGTTAGAAGGGGAGCTGTTTTTT
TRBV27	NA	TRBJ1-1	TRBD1	CASSLSPGQGGPNTEAFF	TGTGCCAGCAGTTTGAGCCCCGGACAGGGTGGGCCTAACACTGAAGCTTTCTTT
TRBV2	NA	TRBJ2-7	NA	CASSPGSYSYEQYF	TGTGCCAGCAGCCCAGGGTCCTATTCCTACGAGCAGTACTTC
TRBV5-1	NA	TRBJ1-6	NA	CASRETGTGNSPLHF	TGCGCCAGCAGAGAGACCGGGACGGGGAATTCACCCCTCCACTTT
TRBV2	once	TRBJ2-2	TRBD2	CASSVVSGGTSTGELFF	TGTGCCAGCAGTGTCGTTAGCGGGGGGACGAGCACCGGGGAGCTGTTTTTT
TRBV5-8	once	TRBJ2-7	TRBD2	CASSLAGGRSYEQYF	TGTGCCAGCAGCCTAGCGGGAGGCCGCTCCTACGAGCAGTACTTC
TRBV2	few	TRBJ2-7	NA	CASGAGSLSYEQYF	TGTGCCAGCGGGGCGGGATCCCTCTCCTACGAGCAGTACTTC
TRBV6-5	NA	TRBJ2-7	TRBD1	CASRNYGTGAYEQYF	TGTGCCAGCAGAAATTACGGGACAGGCGCCTACGAGCAGTACTTC
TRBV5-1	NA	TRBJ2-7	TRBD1	CASSSKQGANYEQYF	TGCGCCAGCAGCTCGAAACAGGGGGCGAACTACGAGCAGTACTTC
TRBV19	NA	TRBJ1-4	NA	CASSVFGEKLFF	TGTGCCAGTAGTGTCTTCGGTGAAAAACTGTTTTTT
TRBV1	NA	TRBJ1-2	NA	CTSSQDGASRTF	TGCACCAGCAGCCAAGATGGGGCCTCGCGCACCTTC
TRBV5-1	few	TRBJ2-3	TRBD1	CASSRDRVTDTQYF	TGCGCCAGCAGCCGCGACAGGGTCACAGATACGCAGTATTTT
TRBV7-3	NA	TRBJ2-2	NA	CASSHGSNTGELFF	TGTGCCAGCAGCCACGGATCAAACACCGGGGAGCTGTTTTTT
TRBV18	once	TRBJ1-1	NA	CASSPKTRNTEAFF	TGTGCCAGCTCACCCAAGACAAGGAACACTGAAGCTTTCTTT
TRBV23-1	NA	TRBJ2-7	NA	CASSPWGFRPTYEQYF	TGCGCCAGCAGTCCATGGGGTTTCCGGCCGACCTACGAGCAGTACTTC
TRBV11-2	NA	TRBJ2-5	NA	CASSLGETGTQYF	TGTGCCAGCAGCTTAGGGGAGACCGGGACCCAGTACTTC
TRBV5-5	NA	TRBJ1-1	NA	CASRRPPNTEAFF	TGTGCCAGCAGAAGACCCCCGAACACTGAAGCTTTCTTT
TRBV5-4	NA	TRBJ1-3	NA	CASSLQGGWSTIYF	TGTGCCAGCAGCCTACAGGGAGGATGGAGCACCATATATTTT
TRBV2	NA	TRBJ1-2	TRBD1	CASSDLRGQGGTYGYTF	TGTGCCAGCAGTGACCTGAGGGGACAGGGTGGTACCTATGGCTACACCTTC
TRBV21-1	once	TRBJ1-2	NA	CASSKGEGETANYGYTF	TGTGCCAGCAGCAAAGGTGAGGGTGAGACTGCTAACTATGGCTACACCTTC
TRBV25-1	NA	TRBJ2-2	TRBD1	CASSEGDRDTGELFF	TGTGCCAGCAGTGAAGGCGACAGGGACACCGGGGAGCTGTTTTTT
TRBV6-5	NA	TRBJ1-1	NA	CASHRGGTEAFF	TGTGCCAGTCATAGGGGCGGAACTGAAGCTTTCTTT
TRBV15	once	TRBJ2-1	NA	CATSRDLEQFF	TGTGCCACCAGCAGAGATCTAGAGCAGTTCTTC
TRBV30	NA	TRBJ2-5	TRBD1	CAWSSYGTGGTQYF	TGTGCCTGGAGTTCCTACGGGACAGGAGGGACCCAGTACTTC
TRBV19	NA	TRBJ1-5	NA	CASRGGADQPQHF	TGTGCCAGTAGAGGCGGGGCCGATCAGCCCCAGCATTTT